This TCR beta chain is drawn from a study of OX40 agonist ivuxolimab in advanced cancers. Some background on the complete study: Ivuxolimab, which targeted the costimulatory receptor OX40 (CD134), was an agonistic, fully human IgG2 monoclonal antibody. Intravenous ivuxolimab was administered to patients every 2 weeks at six dose levels: 0.01, 0.1, 0.3, 1.5, 3 and 10 mg/kg. Of the approximately 50 dose-escalation patients, hepatocellular carcinoma was present in around 20, melanoma in roughly 15, renal cell carcinoma in 9 and head and neck cancer in 9. In the dose-escalation cohort, 70% to 85% of patients were male, and the mean age was approximately 60 years, with a range of about 20 to 79. Patients were allowed to have had prior anti-PD-1, anti-PD-L1 or anti-CTLA-4 therapy, and less than 45% of the dose-escalation patients had previously received checkpoint inhibitors. Partial responses were achieved by three dose-escalation patients, of whom one had hepatocellular carcinoma and two had cutaneous melanoma. The point of sequencing TCRbeta in the periphery was to test whether ivuxolimab changed TCR sequence diversity and drove clonal T-cell expansion. The paper covers the monotherapy dose-escalation part of the phase I ivuxolimab trial, which included N of about 56 patients.

Of note for this clone: Its antigen remains unidentified. Within one base of it there is no much larger clone, and no base qualities were kept.

The trial excluded patients who had a history of autoimmune disease or were on systemic immunosuppression. Peripheral blood for TCR sequencing was collected from all dose cohorts at baseline, on cycle 4 day 1, and on cycle 7 day 1. Samples came from an open-label, multicenter, first-in-human phase I dose-escalation trial of ivuxolimab. Adults with locally advanced or metastatic melanoma, renal cell carcinoma, hepatocellular carcinoma or head and neck squamous cell carcinoma were enrolled in the trial. Before TCR sequencing, CD4+ T cells and CD8+ T cells were sorted from peripheral blood as separate populations. To sequence the TCRbeta CDR3 region, genomic DNA was isolated from the sorted cells. The immunoSEQ Assay was used to sequence the TCRbeta CDR3 regions. The table was pulled from immuneACCESS by TCRdb, which kept in-frame rearrangements only. Such tables lose some clones; where checked, under half of the loss comes from unresolved V genes, and the rest has no known cause. Across this sample there are around 60,000 clones, with approximately 90% seen only once. The top ten constitute almost 0.45% of the sample.

Per the germline V gene, SNHLY is the CDR1 and FYNNEI is the CDR2. Including the terminal cysteine and phenylalanine, the CDR3 comprises 10 residues. Only the CDR3 portion is preserved as DNA: 30 bases, with reading frame beginning at the first base. V is shortened by 7 bases, J by 5 bases, and the region joining them spans 5 bases. Summary of the overall study and its limitations: At doses of 0.1 to 3.0 mg/kg, clonal expansion of both CD4+ and CD8+ T cells in blood was seen between baseline and week 6. Which antigens the clonally expanded peripheral T cells were specific for was not determined. Partial responders in the 0.1-3.0 mg/kg groups had among the lowest normalized peripheral clonal expansion, especially among CD8+ T cells. On average, CD8+ T cells showed more expanded clones than CD4+ T cells after ivuxolimab. Low levels of normalized T-cell clonal expansion were also shown by some nonresponding patients.

In this chain, TRBV2 is recombined with TRBJ2-5, with no reliable assignment of the D segment. This TCR was sampled from an adult with an advanced solid tumor such as melanoma, head and neck, liver or kidney cancer. This sample comprised CD4+ or CD8+ T cells sorted from blood, obtained in a trial of the OX40 agonist ivuxolimab. Read as DNA, the sequence is TGTGCCAGCACAGCGGAGACCCAGTACTTC. It translates as CASTAETQYF.